The rows below give T cell receptor beta chains drawn from one sample of a study of T cell repertoires in cytomegalovirus infection. No antigen has been assigned to these receptors. TCRdb independently ran MiXCR on the reads; one entry per CDR3 protein. The profile covers hundreds of thousands of distinct CDR3 sequences, with around 32% appearing a single time and roughly 20% taken by the ten largest. Sequencing was performed on cultured PBMCs, taken from culture after CMV antigen stimulation. These receptors were taken from a human donor in good health (CMV status not recorded). Some clones in this sample may be carry-over from other donors' samples. Both conserved end residues are part of each CDR3. The order of the fields is clone size, V gene, D gene, J gene, CDR3 protein, CDR3 DNA. The D gene is left open where the match is weak. Size tells how often a clone was seen (once, few, many) or the class of an expanded clone, and some rows leave it out.

clone_size: NA; v_call: TRBV7-9; d_call: TRBD2; j_call: TRBJ2-1; cdr3_aa: CASSLGGLAPYNEQFF; cdr3_nt: TGTGCCAGCAGCTTGGGGGGACTAGCCCCTTACAATGAGCAGTTCTTC
clone_size: once; v_call: TRBV7-4; d_call: NA; j_call: TRBJ1-2; cdr3_aa: CASSHAPGFRRYGYTF; cdr3_nt: TGTGCCAGCAGCCACGCCCCCGGGTTTCGGAGGTATGGCTACACCTTC
clone_size: NA; v_call: TRBV7-6; d_call: TRBD2; j_call: TRBJ2-5; cdr3_aa: CASSFGTSGGLETQYF; cdr3_nt: TGTGCCAGCAGCTTCGGGACTAGCGGGGGGTTGGAGACCCAGTACTTC
clone_size: NA; v_call: TRBV28; d_call: NA; j_call: TRBJ1-1; cdr3_aa: CASTPGGEITEAFF; cdr3_nt: TGTGCCAGCACCCCGGGGGGTGAGATTACTGAAGCTTTCTTT
clone_size: few; v_call: TRBV6-1; d_call: NA; j_call: TRBJ2-1; cdr3_aa: CASRLGGQSPYNEQFF; cdr3_nt: TGTGCCAGCAGGTTAGGCGGGCAGTCCCCCTACAATGAGCAGTTCTTC
clone_size: few; v_call: TRBV14; d_call: NA; j_call: TRBJ2-1; cdr3_aa: CASSQYAWGFNEQFF; cdr3_nt: TGTGCCAGCAGCCAATATGCCTGGGGTTTCAATGAGCAGTTCTTC
clone_size: few; v_call: TRBV12-3/TRBV12-4; d_call: TRBD1; j_call: TRBJ2-7; cdr3_aa: CASSFPWTGRNEQYF; cdr3_nt: TGTGCCAGCAGCTTTCCCTGGACAGGGCGCAACGAGCAGTACTTC
clone_size: NA; v_call: TRBV19; d_call: NA; j_call: TRBJ2-2; cdr3_aa: CASSEGKRELFF; cdr3_nt: TGTGCCAGTAGTGAGGGGAAACGGGAGCTGTTTTTT
clone_size: NA; v_call: TRBV20-1; d_call: TRBD2; j_call: TRBJ2-1; cdr3_aa: CSGSRGGRGNEQFF; cdr3_nt: TGCAGTGGGAGTCGGGGGGGCCGGGGGAATGAGCAGTTCTTC
clone_size: NA; v_call: TRBV7-2; d_call: TRBD2; j_call: TRBJ2-5; cdr3_aa: CTSSRGLAGGEETQYF; cdr3_nt: TGTACCAGCAGCCGGGGACTAGCGGGAGGGGAAGAGACCCAGTACTTC
clone_size: NA; v_call: TRBV6-5; d_call: NA; j_call: TRBJ2-5; cdr3_aa: CASSYLAGAYQETQYF; cdr3_nt: TGTGCCAGCAGTTACTTAGCAGGGGCATACCAAGAGACCCAGTACTTC
clone_size: few; v_call: TRBV4-3; d_call: NA; j_call: TRBJ2-5; cdr3_aa: CASSQELRETQYF; cdr3_nt: TGCGCCAGCAGCCAAGAACTCAGGGAGACCCAGTACTTC
clone_size: few; v_call: TRBV6-6; d_call: TRBD2; j_call: TRBJ2-5; cdr3_aa: CASSGLAGQETQYF; cdr3_nt: TGTGCCAGCAGTGGACTAGCGGGACAAGAGACCCAGTACTTC
clone_size: NA; v_call: TRBV14; d_call: NA; j_call: TRBJ2-3; cdr3_aa: CASSQEYGLDTQYF; cdr3_nt: TGTGCCAGCAGCCAAGAATATGGCCTCGATACGCAGTATTTT
clone_size: many; v_call: TRBV6-5; d_call: NA; j_call: TRBJ1-1; cdr3_aa: CASSYQASLHTEAFF; cdr3_nt: TGTGCCAGCAGTTACCAGGCCAGCCTTCACACTGAAGCTTTCTTT
clone_size: NA; v_call: TRBV12-3/TRBV12-4; d_call: TRBD1; j_call: TRBJ2-3; cdr3_aa: CDSRTGVVDTQYF; cdr3_nt: TGTGATTCCAGGACAGGGGTTGTAGATACGCAGTATTTT
clone_size: NA; v_call: TRBV7-2; d_call: NA; j_call: TRBJ2-3; cdr3_aa: CASSSHIATSTDTQYF; cdr3_nt: TGTGCCAGCAGCTCCCATATAGCGACCTCCACAGATACGCAGTATTTT
clone_size: once; v_call: TRBV20-1; d_call: NA; j_call: TRBJ1-4; cdr3_aa: CSATDSGNEKLFF; cdr3_nt: TGCAGTGCTACAGACTCGGGGAATGAAAAACTGTTTTTT
clone_size: NA; v_call: TRBV7-6; d_call: TRBD1; j_call: TRBJ2-6; cdr3_aa: CASSSPAGGTGANVLTF; cdr3_nt: TGTGCCAGCAGCTCCCCGGCAGGGGGCACTGGGGCCAACGTCCTGACTTTC
clone_size: NA; v_call: TRBV11-2; d_call: NA; j_call: TRBJ2-7; cdr3_aa: CASSPSVEQYF; cdr3_nt: TGTGCCAGCAGCCCGAGTGTCGAGCAGTACTTC
clone_size: NA; v_call: TRBV10-3; d_call: TRBD1; j_call: TRBJ2-3; cdr3_aa: CATTGDTDTQYF; cdr3_nt: TGTGCCACGACAGGGGACACAGATACGCAGTATTTT
clone_size: few; v_call: TRBV7-2; d_call: NA; j_call: TRBJ2-7; cdr3_aa: CASSFGSVYEQYF; cdr3_nt: TGTGCCAGCAGCTTTGGCAGCGTCTACGAGCAGTACTTC
clone_size: NA; v_call: TRBV4-1; d_call: TRBD1; j_call: TRBJ1-2; cdr3_aa: CASSHTGGNGYTF; cdr3_nt: TGCGCCAGCAGCCACACAGGGGGGAATGGCTACACCTTC
clone_size: NA; v_call: TRBV2; d_call: TRBD2; j_call: TRBJ2-3; cdr3_aa: CASSGGLAGSTDTQYF; cdr3_nt: TGTGCCAGCAGTGGCGGACTAGCGGGTAGCACAGATACGCAGTATTTT
clone_size: NA; v_call: TRBV2; d_call: NA; j_call: TRBJ1-5; cdr3_aa: CASSEGGPSNQPQHF; cdr3_nt: TGTGCCAGCAGTGAAGGCGGTCCTAGCAATCAGCCCCAGCATTTT
clone_size: few; v_call: TRBV3-1; d_call: NA; j_call: TRBJ2-5; cdr3_aa: CASSDGGTIQETQYF; cdr3_nt: TGTGCCAGCAGCGACGGGGGGACAATCCAAGAGACCCAGTACTTC
clone_size: NA; v_call: TRBV19; d_call: NA; j_call: TRBJ2-5; cdr3_aa: CASSIVEQETQYF; cdr3_nt: TGTGCCAGTAGTATCGTGGAACAAGAGACCCAGTACTTC
clone_size: NA; v_call: TRBV2; d_call: TRBD2; j_call: TRBJ2-1; cdr3_aa: CASSASGRVGYNEQFF; cdr3_nt: TGTGCCAGCAGTGCTAGCGGGAGGGTCGGGTACAATGAGCAGTTCTTC
clone_size: few; v_call: TRBV7-9; d_call: TRBD2; j_call: TRBJ2-7; cdr3_aa: CASSRLGLAGAYEQYF; cdr3_nt: TGTGCCAGCAGCCGATTAGGACTAGCGGGAGCCTACGAGCAGTACTTC
clone_size: few; v_call: TRBV7-6; d_call: NA; j_call: TRBJ2-7; cdr3_aa: CASSRPGDEQYF; cdr3_nt: TGTGCCAGCAGCAGACCCGGTGACGAGCAGTACTTC
clone_size: few; v_call: TRBV12-5; d_call: NA; j_call: TRBJ1-5; cdr3_aa: CASGMSLVLNQPQHF; cdr3_nt: TGTGCTAGTGGTATGAGCCTAGTCCTCAATCAGCCCCAGCATTTT